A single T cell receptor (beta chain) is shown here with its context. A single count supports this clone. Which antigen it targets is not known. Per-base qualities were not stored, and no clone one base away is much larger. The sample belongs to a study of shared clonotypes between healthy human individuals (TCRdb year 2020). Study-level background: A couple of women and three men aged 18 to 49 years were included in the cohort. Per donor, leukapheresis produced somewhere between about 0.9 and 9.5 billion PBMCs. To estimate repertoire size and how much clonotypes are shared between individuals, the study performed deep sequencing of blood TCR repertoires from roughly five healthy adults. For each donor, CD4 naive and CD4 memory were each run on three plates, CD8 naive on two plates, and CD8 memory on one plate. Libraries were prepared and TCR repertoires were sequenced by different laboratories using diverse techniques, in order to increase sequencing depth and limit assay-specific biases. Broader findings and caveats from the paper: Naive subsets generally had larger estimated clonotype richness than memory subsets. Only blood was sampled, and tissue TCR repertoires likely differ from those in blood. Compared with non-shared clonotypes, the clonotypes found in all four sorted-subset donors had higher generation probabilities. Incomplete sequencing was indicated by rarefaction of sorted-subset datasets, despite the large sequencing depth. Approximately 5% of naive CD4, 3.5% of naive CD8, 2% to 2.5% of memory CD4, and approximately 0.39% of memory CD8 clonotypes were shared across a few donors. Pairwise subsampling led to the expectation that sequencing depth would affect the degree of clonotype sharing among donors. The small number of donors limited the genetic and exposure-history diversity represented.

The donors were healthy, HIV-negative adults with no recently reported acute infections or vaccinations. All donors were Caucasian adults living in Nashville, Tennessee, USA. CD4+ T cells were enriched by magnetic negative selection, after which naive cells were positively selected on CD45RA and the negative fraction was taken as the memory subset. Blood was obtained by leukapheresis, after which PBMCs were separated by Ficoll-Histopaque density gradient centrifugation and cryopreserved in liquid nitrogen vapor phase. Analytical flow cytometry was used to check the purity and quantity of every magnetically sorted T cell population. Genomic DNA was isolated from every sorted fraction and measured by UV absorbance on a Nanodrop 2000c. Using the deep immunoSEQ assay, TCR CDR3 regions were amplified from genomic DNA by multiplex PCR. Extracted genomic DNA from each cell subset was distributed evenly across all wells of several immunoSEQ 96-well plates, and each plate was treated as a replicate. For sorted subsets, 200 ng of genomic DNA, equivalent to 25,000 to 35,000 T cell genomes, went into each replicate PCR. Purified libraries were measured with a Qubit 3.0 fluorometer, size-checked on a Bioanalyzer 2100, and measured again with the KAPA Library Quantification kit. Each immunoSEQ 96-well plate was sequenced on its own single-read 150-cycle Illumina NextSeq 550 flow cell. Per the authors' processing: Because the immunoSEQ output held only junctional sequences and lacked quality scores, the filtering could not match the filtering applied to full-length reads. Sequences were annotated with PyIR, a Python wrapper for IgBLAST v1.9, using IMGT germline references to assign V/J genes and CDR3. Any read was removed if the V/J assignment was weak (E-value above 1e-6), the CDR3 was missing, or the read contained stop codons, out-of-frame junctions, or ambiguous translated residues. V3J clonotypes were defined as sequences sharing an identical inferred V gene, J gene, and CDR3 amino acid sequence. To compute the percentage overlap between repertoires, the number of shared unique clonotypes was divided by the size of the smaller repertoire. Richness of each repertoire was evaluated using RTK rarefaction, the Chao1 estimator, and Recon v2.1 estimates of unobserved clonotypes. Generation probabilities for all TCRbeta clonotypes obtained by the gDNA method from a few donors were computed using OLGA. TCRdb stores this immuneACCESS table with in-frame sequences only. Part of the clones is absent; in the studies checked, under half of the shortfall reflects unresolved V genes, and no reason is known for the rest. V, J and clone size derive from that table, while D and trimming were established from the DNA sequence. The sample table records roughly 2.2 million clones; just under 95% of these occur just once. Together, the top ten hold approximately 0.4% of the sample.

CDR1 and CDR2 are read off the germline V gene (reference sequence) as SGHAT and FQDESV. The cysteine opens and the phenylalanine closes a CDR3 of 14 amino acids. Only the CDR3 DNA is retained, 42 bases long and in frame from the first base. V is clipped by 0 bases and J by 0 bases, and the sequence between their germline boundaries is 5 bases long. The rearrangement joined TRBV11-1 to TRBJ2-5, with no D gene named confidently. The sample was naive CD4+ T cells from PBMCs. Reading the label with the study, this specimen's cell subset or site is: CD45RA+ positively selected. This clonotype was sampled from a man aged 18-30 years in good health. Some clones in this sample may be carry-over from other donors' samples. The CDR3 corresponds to CASSLARNQETQYF. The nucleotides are TGTGCCAGCAGCTTAGCACGGAACCAAGAGACCCAGTACTTC.